The clone carrying this T cell receptor (beta chain) was seen only once. The data are from a study of blood T cell repertoires in COVID-19. Background on the study: Specimens from acute and convalescent COVID-19 originated in the United States, Italy and Spain.

In the original analysis: How many nucleated cells were present was estimated from reference gene primer amplification. Assay used: immunoSEQ multiplex PCR; TCRdb lists only in-frame clones, some missing. The DNA gave D and trimming, while V, J and clone size come from that table. The sample gives around 230,000 clones, around four fifths of which show up once; more than 8% is in the top ten. The CDR3 covers 16 residues. CDR1 and CDR2 from the germline V gene are SGHDN and FVKESK. After removal of 4 bases from V and 0 bases from J, the junction contained 6 bases not matched to a gene. The sequenced sample consisted of peripheral blood. The receptor was isolated from a woman aged 50 to 60 with acute or convalescent COVID-19. The gene calls are TRBV14 and TRBJ1-3; 7 positions agree with TRBD1. The CDR3 loop is CASSLLGQFSGNTIYF. The CDR3 region has the DNA TGTGCCAGCAGCCTACTGGGACAGTTCTCTGGAAACACCATATATTTT.